Listed below are T cell receptor beta chains from one sample, sequenced in a study of chemoradiotherapy in HPV16-positive cancers. The table came from immunoSEQ multiplex PCR; TCRdb's copy has only in-frame clones and leaves some out. In the table there are about 2,700 clones, about 74% of which are singletons. The biological material was taken from a patient who underwent chemoradiotherapy. Receptor source: a human donor with HPV-associated anogenital cancer. Both conserved end residues are part of each CDR3. The D gene is left open where the match is weak. Not every row has a clone size; where given, it reads once, few, many or a size class.

>NA|TRBV7-9|13|few|TRBJ1-1
TGTGCCAGCAGCTTAGGCGCTACCACTGAAGCTTTCTTT
CASSLGATTEAFF
>TRBD1|TRBV6-4|15|NA|TRBJ2-1
TGTGCCAGCAGTGACTCAGACAGGGACTACAATGAGCAGTTCTTC
CASSDSDRDYNEQFF
>NA|TRBV7-3|20|NA|TRBJ1-6
TGTGCCAGCAGCTTATATGGACGGATATTCGATAGCTCCTATAATTCACCCCTCCACTTT
CASSLYGRIFDSSYNSPLHF
>TRBD2|TRBV5-1|15|NA|TRBJ2-1
TGCGCCAGCAGATCAGCGGGAGGGCCCTTCGATGAGCAGTTCTTC
CASRSAGGPFDEQFF
>NA|TRBV2|13|NA|TRBJ2-4
TGTGCCAGCAGTGCACAGGGTCGGGACATTCAGTACTTC
CASSAQGRDIQYF
>TRBD1|TRBV28|15|few|TRBJ1-5
TGTGCCAGCAGAGCACGACAGGGTTTCAATCAGCCCCAGCATTTT
CASRARQGFNQPQHF
>NA|TRBV29-1|14|few|TRBJ2-2
TGCAGCGGAGCCCTTAGACTAGATGGCGGGGAGCTGTTTTTT
CSGALRLDGGELFF
>TRBD2|TRBV6-1|16|NA|TRBJ2-1
TGTGCCAGCAGTGTAAGACTAGCGGGGGGATACAATGAGCAGTTCTTC
CASSVRLAGGYNEQFF
>NA|TRBV28|13|NA|TRBJ2-1
TGTGCCAGCAAACAGACCTCCTACAATGAGCAGTTCTTC
CASKQTSYNEQFF
>TRBD1|TRBV27|17|NA|TRBJ1-6
TGTGCCAGCAGTTCCCAGAGCACAGGGGCGATGAATTCACCCCTCCACTTT
CASSSQSTGAMNSPLHF
>NA|TRBV6-6|13|NA|TRBJ1-2
TGTGCCAGCAGTCCCGACGGTGCCTATGGCTACACCTTC
CASSPDGAYGYTF
>NA|TRBV30|15|once|TRBJ1-4
TGTGCCTGGACCAGGGGCGCGGGGCCTAATGAAAAACTGTTTTTT
CAWTRGAGPNEKLFF
>NA|TRBV6-1|13|few|TRBJ1-2
TGTGCCAGCAGCCTAAATGGGGGGAAGGGCTACACCTTC
CASSLNGGKGYTF
>NA|TRBV2|12|NA|TRBJ2-7
TGTGCCAGCAGTGACCCACTGTACGAGCAGTACTTC
CASSDPLYEQYF
>NA|TRBV5-1|12|NA|TRBJ2-2
TGCGCCAGCACCTTGTTTTTCGGGGAGCTGTTTTTT
CASTLFFGELFF
>TRBD2|TRBV6-4|15|NA|TRBJ2-1
TGTGCCAGCAGTGCTAGCGGGGGTTCCTACAATGAGCAGTTCTTC
CASSASGGSYNEQFF
>NA|TRBV10-2|17|NA|TRBJ1-5
TGCGCCAGCAGTGAGTCGATTAGGATCCCGGTTAATCAGCCCCAGCATTTT
CASSESIRIPVNQPQHF
>TRBD2|TRBV7-2|16|NA|TRBJ2-3
TGTGCCAGCAGCTTTTATTCTGGCGGGAGGACAGATACGCAGTATTTT
CASSFYSGGRTDTQYF
>NA|TRBV19|14|large|TRBJ1-5
TGTGCCAGTAGTATAGATTCGGGCGGAAAGCCCCAGCATTTT
CASSIDSGGKPQHF
>NA|TRBV7-9|18|NA|TRBJ1-2
TGTGCCAGCAGCTTAGTGTCGCAGATGGAAGGTTATAACTATGGCTACACCTTC
CASSLVSQMEGYNYGYTF
>NA|TRBV7-9|13|once|TRBJ1-2
TGTGCCAGCAGCTTGGTGAATGGCCGGGGCTACACCTTC
CASSLVNGRGYTF
>TRBD1|TRBV7-9|13|NA|TRBJ1-2
TGTGCCAGCAGCCAACAGGGGAACTATGGCTACACCTTC
CASSQQGNYGYTF
>TRBD2|TRBV18|16|NA|TRBJ2-1
TGTGCCAGCTCACCACCGCGACTAGCGGGTTACAATGAGCAGTTCTTC
CASSPPRLAGYNEQFF
>NA|TRBV14|15|NA|TRBJ2-3
TGTGCCAGCAGCCAATCCAGCGGGAGCACAGATACGCAGTATTTT
CASSQSSGSTDTQYF
>NA|TRBV7-9|16|NA|TRBJ2-3
TGTGCCAGCAGCTTAGCTGCGACAGGACCCACAGATACGCAGTATTTT
CASSLAATGPTDTQYF
>NA|TRBV7-9|15|NA|TRBJ2-7
TGTGCCAGCAGCTTAAGACAGCGGATAGAGGACGAGCAGTACTTC
CASSLRQRIEDEQYF
>TRBD2|TRBV18|20|NA|TRBJ2-5
TGTGCCAGCTCACCACCCGGGACTAGCGGTGAGCCGGGAGACCAAGAGACCCAGTACTTC
CASSPPGTSGEPGDQETQYF
>NA|TRBV14|12|NA|TRBJ1-5
TGTGCCAGCAGCCAAGGAAATCAGCCCCAGCATTTT
CASSQGNQPQHF
>TRBD1|TRBV15|14|NA|TRBJ1-1
TGTGCCACCAGCGCACAGGGGAAGGGCGCTGAAGCTTTCTTT
CATSAQGKGAEAFF
>TRBD1|TRBV27|14|NA|TRBJ2-1
TGTGCCAGCAGTGACGGGACAGGGGGCGATGAGCAGTTCTTC
CASSDGTGGDEQFF
>NA|TRBV30|13|NA|TRBJ1-1
TGTGCCTGGAGTGATCAGGGAAGGCCTGAAGCTTTCTTT
CAWSDQGRPEAFF
>TRBD1|TRBV28|14|NA|TRBJ2-7
TGTGCCAGCAGGGCACCGGGACAGGTATCCGAGCAGTACTTC
CASRAPGQVSEQYF
>NA|TRBV28|13|NA|TRBJ2-7
TGTGCCAGCAGTTTGGGCAGCCAGTCCGAGCAGTACTTC
CASSLGSQSEQYF
>NA|TRBV9|15|NA|TRBJ1-5
TGTGCCAGCAGCGTAAACGGCGGACTGGGCCAGCCCCAGCATTTT
CASSVNGGLGQPQHF
>NA|TRBV10-3|13|NA|TRBJ2-3
TGTGCCATCCGGGACCAGGCCACAGATACGCAGTATTTT
CAIRDQATDTQYF
>TRBD1|TRBV29-1|14|few|TRBJ1-4
TGCAGCGTGAAGACCGGGACAGGGTGGGAAAAACTGTTTTTT
CSVKTGTGWEKLFF
>NA|TRBV28|17|NA|TRBJ1-5
TGTGCCAGCAGACTTGGGGGTAATGGCGCGAGCAATCAGCCCCAGCATTTT
CASRLGGNGASNQPQHF
>TRBD2|TRBV19|13|NA|TRBJ2-3
TGTGCTAGCGGGACCTCGAGCACAGATACGCAGTATTTT
CASGTSSTDTQYF
>NA|TRBV5-1|14|NA|TRBJ2-7
TGCGCCAGCAGCTATACCGGGGGGCTAAACGAGCAGTACTTC
CASSYTGGLNEQYF
>TRBD1|TRBV27|16|NA|TRBJ1-6
TGTGCCAGCAGCCGGGACAGGGATTTCTGGATTTCACCCCTCCACTTT
CASSRDRDFWISPLHF
>NA|TRBV5-1|13|NA|TRBJ2-7
TGCGCCAGCAGCGAGGGACACACCTACGAGCAGTACTTC
CASSEGHTYEQYF
>NA|TRBV5-1|16|NA|TRBJ2-3
TGCGCCAGCAGCCCCGGACAGCTCTCTAGCACAGATACGCAGTATTTT
CASSPGQLSSTDTQYF
>NA|TRBV30|14|NA|TRBJ1-1
TGTGCCTGGAGTGTACTCTCGGCGGGCGCTGAAGCTTTCTTT
CAWSVLSAGAEAFF
>TRBD1|TRBV28|14|NA|TRBJ2-7
TGTGCCAGCAGCCTCGGTGACAGGGGCTGGGAGCAGTACTTC
CASSLGDRGWEQYF
>TRBD1|TRBV6-5|15|NA|TRBJ1-4
TGTGCCAGCAGTCACCCAGGGGGCGCGGGTGAAAAACTGTTTTTT
CASSHPGGAGEKLFF
>TRBD1|TRBV9|13|NA|TRBJ1-1
TGTGCCAGCAGCGTAGGCTCGGGACAGGGAGCTTTCTTT
CASSVGSGQGAFF
>TRBD1|TRBV5-1|14|NA|TRBJ2-3
TGCGCCAGCAGCTCGACAGGGGGAATAGATACGCAGTATTTT
CASSSTGGIDTQYF
>NA|TRBV12-1|18|NA|TRBJ2-2
TGTGCCAGCAGCTTAGGGACTAGCGGGAGGGAGGACACCGGGGAGCTGTTTTTT
CASSLGTSGREDTGELFF
>NA|TRBV7-3|15|NA|TRBJ2-1
TGTGCCAGCAGCACGGGACCAAACTCCTACAATGAGCAGTTCTTC
CASSTGPNSYNEQFF
>NA|TRBV11-2|15|NA|TRBJ1-1
TGTGCCAGCAGCTTGTCGGGACACCCGAACACTGAAGCTTTCTTT
CASSLSGHPNTEAFF
>NA|TRBV27|16|NA|TRBJ1-1
TGTGCCAGCAGTCTAAGGCAAGGGAGACGGAGCACTGAAGCTTTCTTT
CASSLRQGRRSTEAFF
>TRBD2|TRBV4-1|17|NA|TRBJ2-3
TGCGCCAGCAGTCCAGAGGAAGGACTAGCGGTCACAGATACGCAGTATTTT
CASSPEEGLAVTDTQYF
>NA|TRBV5-6|17|NA|TRBJ1-1
TGTGCCAGCAGCCCAGGAACAGACTGGGTGGCAGACACTGAAGCTTTCTTT
CASSPGTDWVADTEAFF
>NA|TRBV12-5|13|NA|TRBJ2-5
TGTGCTAGTGGTACGGCCCCGAGGGGGACCCAGTACTTC
CASGTAPRGTQYF
>NA|TRBV10-3|15|NA|TRBJ2-2
TGTGCCATCAGTGTAAGGGATGCGAACACCGGGGAGCTGTTTTTT
CAISVRDANTGELFF
>NA|TRBV7-3|13|large|TRBJ2-7
TGTGCCAGCAGCCCGAAGGTGGGAGGCGAGCAGTACTTC
CASSPKVGGEQYF
>TRBD1|TRBV6-1|13|NA|TRBJ1-1
TGTGCCAGCAGAACCGGGACAGGGCACGAAGCTTTCTTT
CASRTGTGHEAFF
>TRBD1|TRBV5-6|14|NA|TRBJ1-1
TGTGCCAGCAGGGATGACAGGGGGAACACTGAAGCTTTCTTT
CASRDDRGNTEAFF
>NA|TRBV19|12|NA|TRBJ1-1
TGTGCCAGTAGTATTAGCATCACTGAAGCTTTCTTT
CASSISITEAFF